This T cell receptor beta chain is from a study of T cells in Graves' hyperthyroidism and ophthalmopathy. Germline CDR1 and CDR2: SQVTM and ANQGSEA. Trimming shortened V by 6 bases and J by 3 bases, and 12 bases separated the two germline ends. The CDR3 loop spans 13 amino acids. Diagnoses used clinical symptoms, serum thyroxine and TRAb, thyroid ultrasound and orbital computed tomography. This clonotype was detected a few times. Amplification of TCR beta CDR3 regions used RNA as the template. Primed by the HTBI set, a first-round RT-PCR was run on the TCR CDR3. From the multiplex PCR reads, TCRdb called clonotypes with MiXCR, one entry per CDR3 protein. The table records approximately 690,000 distinct CDR3 sequences, about 15% of them present only once.

The rearrangement links TRBV29-1 to TRBJ1-5, with D perhaps TRBD1 (6 bases). Material for sequencing was blood. This clonotype was sampled from a woman aged 45-65 years with Graves' ophthalmopathy. This CDR3 reads CSVTTGDNQPQHF. The DNA of the CDR3 is TGCAGCGTGACGACAGGCGACAATCAGCCCCAGCATTTT. The entire variable domain, with the rest obtained from reference TRBV29-1 and TRBJ1-5, is as follows: SAVISQKPSRDICQRGTSLTIQCQVDSQVTMMFWYRQQPGQSLTLIATANQGSEATYESGFVIDKFPISRPNLTFSTLTVSNMSPEDSSIYLCSVTTGDNQPQHFGDGTRLSIL.